One sample yielded the 25 T cell receptor beta chains listed below, sequenced in a study of neurological immune-mediated disorders. TCRdb fed the 5' RACE reads into MiXCR, producing one record per CDR3 protein. In the table there are 25,000 to 30,000 distinct CDR3 sequences, more than 6.5% of which are singletons. Specimen: PBMCs. The source is a woman aged 45-60 years in good health.

This chain uses TRBV15 with TRBJ1-2; D is undetermined. V lost 0 bases to trimming and J lost 4 bases, with 12 bases between them. The CDR3 consists of 15 residues. CDR1 and CDR2 (germline): LNHNV, YYDKDF (reference sequence). Written as DNA, the CDR3 is TGTGCCACCAGCAGAGATCTAGCAGAACCCTATGGCTACACCTTC. Translated: CATSRDLAEPYGYTF.

This clonotype has at least ten counts. The genes are TRBV5-1 and TRBJ2-2; tentatively, D is TRBD2 (5 bases). Germline lookup yields CDR1 SGHRS and CDR2 YFSETQ. V was cut by 0 bases and J by 1 base, with 7 bases left in between. This CDR3 is 15 amino acids long. In nucleotides, the CDR3 is TGCGCCAGCAGCTTGGCCGCGGGGAACACCGGGGAGCTGTTTTTT. It translates to CASSLAAGNTGELFF.

This clonotype has ten or more counts. The chain joins TRBV12-3 or TRBV12-4 to TRBJ1-3; no clear D gene. V lost 4 bases and J lost 0, with 10 bases in between. The CDR3 has 15 amino acids. CDR3 region: CASSSPASSGNTIYF. CDR3 sequence (DNA): TGTGCCAGCAGTTCGCCCGCAAGCTCTGGAAACACCATATATTTT.

This clonotype has at least ten counts. The chain recombines TRBV5-1 with TRBJ2-5, with 10 nucleotides matching TRBD1. The ends lost 4 bases at V and 3 bases at J; junction bases unmatched: 9. Germline CDR1 is SGHRS and CDR2 is YFSETQ. The CDR3 is made up of 16 amino acids. CDR3 sequence (DNA): TGCGCCAGCAGCCCCCAGACAGGGGGCACGGAAGAGACCCAGTACTTC. It encodes CASSPQTGGTEETQYF.

This clonotype has at least ten counts. The chain uses TRBV27 and TRBJ1-2, with D tentatively TRBD1 (6 bases). V was clipped by 5 bases and J by 4 bases, with 14 bases between them. CDR3 size: 14 residues. Germline values: CDR1 MNHEY, CDR2 SMNVEV (reference sequence). The CDR3 sequence: CASSPRQEVYGYTF. Here the CDR3 DNA reads TGTGCCAGCAGTCCGCGACAGGAGGTCTATGGCTACACCTTC.

This clonotype was counted many times. The chain combines TRBV10-3 with TRBJ1-1; D perhaps matches TRBD1 (5 bases). The CDR3 sequence is 12 residues long. The V end lost 2 bases, the J end lost 10 bases, and 11 bases lay between the germline ends. The V gene's germline CDR1 is ENHRY and CDR2 SYGVKD. The CDR3 DNA is TGTGCCATCAGTGAGAGGGATGGGGCAGCTTTCTTT. Protein: CAISERDGAAFF.

This chain connects TRBV20-1 to TRBJ2-3; 9 bases match TRBD2. Losses at the gene ends were 1 base for V and 8 bases for J; bases not matched to a gene: 10. Germline V CDR1 and CDR2: DFQATT, SNEGSKA (reference sequence). The CDR3 totals 15 residues. The CDR3 nucleotides are TGCAGTGCTAGAGTTCTGGGATCAGCGGGAGGTACGCAGTATTTT. Encoded protein: CSARVLGSAGGTQYF.

This sequence joins TRBV9 and TRBJ2-5, with D unclear. This CDR3 region has 16 residues. The ends were cut back, 0 bases at V and 5 bases at J, with 17 bases in the middle. Per germline, CDR1 SGDLS and CDR2 YYNGEE. Here the CDR3 DNA reads TGTGCCAGCAGCGTAGAAGGGATGACATCTCTGGAGACCCAGTACTTC. Translated: CASSVEGMTSLETQYF.

This clonotype was counted at least ten times. V and J are TRBV7-9 and TRBJ1-2; 7 bases fit TRBD1. Looked up from germline, CDR1 is SEHNR and CDR2 is FQNEAQ (reference sequence). Trimming cost V 5 bases and J 7 bases; bases outside gene matches: 7. The CDR3 has 13 amino acids. CDR3 sequence: CASSPRQGLGYTF. The CDR3 DNA is TGTGCCAGCAGCCCTAGACAGGGACTTGGCTACACCTTC.

This clonotype was picked up a small number of times. The genes are TRBV6-1 and TRBJ2-2; D uncertain. The CDR3 consists of 14 residues. Germline V CDR1 and CDR2: MNHNS, SASEGT. Deletions cut 8 bases from V and 0 bases from J, with 10 bases between. The CDR3 bases are TGTGCCAGCCGAGAAGCTGCGAACACCGGGGAGCTGTTTTTT. Amino acids: CASREAANTGELFF.

This clonotype was detected many times. The V and J genes are TRBV20-1 and TRBJ2-5; possible D gene TRBD2, 5 bases. This CDR3 region has 15 residues. Deletions cut 0 bases from V and 7 bases from J, with 18 bases between. Germline-derived CDR1 and CDR2 are DFQATT and SNEGSKA (reference sequence). CDR3 region: CSARDPLRAGGTQYF. CDR3 nucleotides: TGCAGTGCTAGAGACCCCCTAAGGGCCGGAGGGACCCAGTACTTC.

Ten or more counts support this clonotype. The V and J genes are TRBV5-1 and TRBJ2-2, with D possibly matching TRBD1 (6 bases). This CDR3 region has 16 residues. Germline CDR1 is SGHRS and CDR2 is YFSETQ. V shed 4 bases and J shed 0 bases, with 13 bases lying between them. The CDR3 is CASSPDRRTNTGELFF. Written as DNA, the CDR3 is TGCGCCAGCAGCCCGGACAGACGGACGAACACCGGGGAGCTGTTTTTT.

This clonotype showed up many times. In DNA form, the CDR3 reads TGCAGTGCTAGAGATAGGGCAGGGACTCAGCCCCAGCATTTT. Translated, it gives CSARDRAGTQPQHF. The chain combines TRBV20-1 with TRBJ1-5; maybe TRBD1 (5 bases). Trimming cost V 0 bases and J 6 bases, with 12 bases left between them. The germline CDR1 and CDR2 sequences are DFQATT and SNEGSKA (reference sequence). The CDR3 length is 14 residues.

This clonotype was counted ten times or more. The gene calls are TRBV28 and TRBJ1-1; possible D gene TRBD1, 5 bases. The germline CDR1 and CDR2 sequences are MDHEN and SYDVKM. This CDR3 region has 16 residues. Trimming took 2 bases from V and 1 from J, leaving 14 bases between them. The CDR3 is CASSLPGSGRNTEAFF. The CDR3 DNA reads as TGTGCCAGCAGTTTACCCGGTTCGGGGCGGAACACTGAAGCTTTCTTT.

Many counts were recorded for this clonotype. This chain links TRBV20-1 with TRBJ2-1, with 9 bases matching TRBD2. V gave up 6 bases and J gave up 3 bases; unmatched junction bases: 9. Germline loops: CDR1 DFQATT, CDR2 SNEGSKA (reference sequence). The CDR3 covers 15 residues. The CDR3 DNA reads TGCAGTGCAACTCCGCTAGCGGGGAACTACAATGAGCAGTTCTTC. Translation: CSATPLAGNYNEQFF.

The table lists this clonotype with many counts. The genes are TRBV6-2 or TRBV6-3 and TRBJ2-4; TRBD2 agrees at 7 bases. CDR3 size: 18 residues. The germline CDR1 and CDR2 sequences are MNHEY and SVGEGT. J lost 2 bases, V lost 2 bases, and 12 bases had no gene match. CDR3: CASSYVYGSGSPKNIQYF. The CDR3, as DNA: TGTGCCAGCAGTTACGTCTATGGTAGCGGGTCTCCCAAAAACATTCAGTACTTC.

The table lists this clonotype with many counts. The rearrangement links TRBV7-3 to TRBJ2-7, with D maybe TRBD1 (5 bases). Trimming took off 1 base at V and 7 bases at J, with 14 bases between the two ends. Germline CDR1 is SGHTA and CDR2 is FQGTGA. The length of the CDR3 is 14 residues. The CDR3 sequence is CASSLRQGVQEQYF. CDR3 nucleotide sequence: TGTGCCAGCAGCTTAAGGCAGGGCGTTCAGGAGCAGTACTTC.

This clonotype occurred many times. This chain links TRBV7-2 with TRBJ1-2, with a weak D call TRBD1 (6 bases). CDR3 size: 12 residues. Trimming pared 4 bases from V and 8 bases from J, leaving 11 bases between. Germline V gives CDR1 SGHTA, CDR2 FQGNSA. CDR3 protein: CASSYQRGGYTF. CDR3 DNA: TGTGCCAGCAGCTACCAAAGGGGGGGCTACACCTTC.

This clonotype has ten or more counts. The chain recombines TRBV7-2 with TRBJ2-1; 7 bases fit TRBD2. The CDR3 consists of 14 residues. The junction had 1 base not matched to a gene; V was cut back by 1 base and J by 4 bases. Germline lookup yields CDR1 SGHTA and CDR2 FQGNSA. The CDR3 nucleotides are TGTGCCAGCAGCTTAGGACTAGCTTACAATGAGCAGTTCTTC. Translating gives CASSLGLAYNEQFF.

This clonotype came up many times. This chain connects TRBV28 to TRBJ2-7; D remains unclear. This CDR3 has 11 amino acids. Germline assignment: CDR1 MDHEN and CDR2 SYDVKM. V gave up 6 bases and J gave up 5 bases, with 8 bases separating them. CDR3 residues: CASSPRDEQYF. CDR3 DNA sequence: TGTGCCAGCAGCCCTCGGGACGAGCAGTACTTC.

At least ten counts were recorded for this clonotype. V is TRBV7-8 and J is TRBJ2-5; TRBD2 matches at 9 bases. Germline V gene sequence: CDR1 SGHVS, CDR2 FQNEAQ. The trim removed 5 bases at V and 4 bases at J, leaving 5 bases unmatched. The CDR3 extends over 14 amino acids. In DNA, the CDR3 is TGTGCCAGCAGCGAAAGTAGCGGGGGAGAGACCCAGTACTTC. Protein: CASSESSGGETQYF.

In this sample, this clonotype turned up many times. The chain uses TRBV7-3 and TRBJ1-3, with D unresolved. Germline V CDR1 and CDR2: SGHTA, FQGTGA. Deletions cut 5 bases from V and 0 bases from J, with 14 bases between. CDR3 length: 16 amino acids. The DNA for the CDR3 is TGTGCCAGCAGCCCGACCGGAGGAACCTCTGGAAACACCATATATTTT. Residues: CASSPTGGTSGNTIYF.

This clonotype was observed many times. J is TRBJ2-7 and V is TRBV5-1; tentatively, D is TRBD1 (5 bases). The CDR3 sequence is 14 residues long. CDR1 SGHRS and CDR2 YFSETQ come from the germline V gene. Trimming cost V 0 bases and J 2 bases, with 9 bases left between them. CDR3: CASSLVGRAYEQYF. In nucleotides, the CDR3 is TGCGCCAGCAGCTTGGTGGGCAGGGCCTACGAGCAGTACTTC.

Many counts were recorded for this clonotype. V gene TRBV27 combines with J gene TRBJ2-6; 7 nucleotides match TRBD1. Germline-derived CDR1 and CDR2 are MNHEY and SMNVEV (reference sequence). V lost 5 bases and J lost 4; bases outside the gene matches: 8. CDR3 length: 16 amino acids. Here the CDR3 reads CASSTPTGPGANVLTF. DNA for the CDR3: TGTGCCAGCAGTACCCCGACAGGGCCCGGGGCCAACGTCCTGACTTTC.

This clonotype was detected many times. The chain couples TRBV25-1 to TRBJ2-7; D perhaps matches TRBD1 (6 bases). With 4 bases removed from V and 6 bases from J, the gap between germline ends came to 13 bases. CDR3 length: 13 residues. In germline, CDR1 is MGHDK, CDR2 SYGVNS. CDR3 nucleotides: TGTGCCAGCAGTGCGACAGGCATGGGCGAGCAGTACTTC. This sequence encodes CASSATGMGEQYF.